This entry lists 2 T cell receptor beta chains sequenced from one sample in a study of blood T cell repertoires in COVID-19. Assay: immunoSEQ multiplex PCR; the TCRdb copy retains only in-frame clones and omits some. The data contain hundreds of thousands of clones, more than 80% of them singletons. The sample comprised peripheral blood. Receptors were obtained from a woman aged 80 or over with COVID-19, enrolled during active disease.

This chain joins TRBV9 and TRBJ1-1, with D unresolved. In germline, CDR1 is SGDLS, CDR2 YYNGEE. Trimming left V 0 bases short and J 7 bases short, with 13 bases between. The CDR3 consists of 14 residues. The CDR3 DNA is TGTGCCAGCAGCGTAGCGCCCACTAGGGATGAAGCTTTCTTT. It specifies CASSVAPTRDEAFF.

V usage is TRBV18 and J usage is TRBJ2-1; 7 bases match TRBD1. This CDR3 spans 15 amino acids. V shed 6 bases, J shed 0 bases, and the junction held 5 bases outside the gene matches. CDR1 is KGHSH, CDR2 LQKENI, per germline. CDR3 region: CASSGQVSSYNEQFF. CDR3 bases: TGTGCCAGCTCCGGACAGGTCAGCTCCTACAATGAGCAGTTCTTC.